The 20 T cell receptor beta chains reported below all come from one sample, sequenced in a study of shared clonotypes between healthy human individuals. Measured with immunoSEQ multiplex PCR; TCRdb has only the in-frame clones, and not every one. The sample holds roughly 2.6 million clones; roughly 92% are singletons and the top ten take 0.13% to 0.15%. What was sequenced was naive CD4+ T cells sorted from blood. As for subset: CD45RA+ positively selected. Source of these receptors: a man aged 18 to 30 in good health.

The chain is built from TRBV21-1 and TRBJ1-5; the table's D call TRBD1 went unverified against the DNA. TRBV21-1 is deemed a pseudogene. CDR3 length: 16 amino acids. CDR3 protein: CASIGQGAISNQPQHF. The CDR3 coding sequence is TGTGCCAGCATCGGACAGGGGGCGATAAGCAATCAGCCCCAGCATTTT.

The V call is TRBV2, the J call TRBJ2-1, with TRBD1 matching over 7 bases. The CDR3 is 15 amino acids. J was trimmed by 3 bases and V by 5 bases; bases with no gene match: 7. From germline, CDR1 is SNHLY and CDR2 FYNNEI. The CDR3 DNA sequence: TGTGCCAGCAGTTTACAGGGGACAATCTACAATGAGCAGTTCTTC. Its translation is CASSLQGTIYNEQFF.

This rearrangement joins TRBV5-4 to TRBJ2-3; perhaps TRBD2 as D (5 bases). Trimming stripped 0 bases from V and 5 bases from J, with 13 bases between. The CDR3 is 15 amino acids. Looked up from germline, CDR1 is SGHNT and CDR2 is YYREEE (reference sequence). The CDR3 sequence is CASSLAEGRRDTQYF. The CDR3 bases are TGTGCCAGCAGCTTGGCTGAGGGCCGGAGAGATACGCAGTATTTT.

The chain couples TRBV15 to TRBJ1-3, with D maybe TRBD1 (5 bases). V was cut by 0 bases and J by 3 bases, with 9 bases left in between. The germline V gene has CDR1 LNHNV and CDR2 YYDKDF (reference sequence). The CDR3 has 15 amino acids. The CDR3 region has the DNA TGTGCCACCAGCAGAGAAGGGACTGATGGAAACACCATATATTTT. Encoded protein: CATSREGTDGNTIYF.

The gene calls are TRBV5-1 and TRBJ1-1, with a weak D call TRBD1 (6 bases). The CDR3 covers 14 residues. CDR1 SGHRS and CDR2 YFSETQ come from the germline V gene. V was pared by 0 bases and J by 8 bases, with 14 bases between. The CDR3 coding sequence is TGCGCCAGCAGCTTGGACCCAGGGGAAAAGGAAGCTTTCTTT. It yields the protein CASSLDPGEKEAFF.

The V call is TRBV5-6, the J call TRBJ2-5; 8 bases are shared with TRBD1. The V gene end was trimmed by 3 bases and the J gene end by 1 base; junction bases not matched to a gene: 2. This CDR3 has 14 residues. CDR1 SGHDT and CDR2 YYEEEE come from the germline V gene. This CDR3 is CASSSGQGQETQYF. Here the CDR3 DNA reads TGTGCCAGCAGCTCCGGACAGGGCCAAGAGACCCAGTACTTC. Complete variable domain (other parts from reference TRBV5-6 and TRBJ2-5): DAGVTQSPTHLIKTRGQQVTLRCSPKSGHDTVSWYQQALGQGPQFIFQYYEEEERQRGNFPDRFSGHQFPNYSSELNVNALLLGDSALYLCASSSGQGQETQYFGPGTRLLVL.

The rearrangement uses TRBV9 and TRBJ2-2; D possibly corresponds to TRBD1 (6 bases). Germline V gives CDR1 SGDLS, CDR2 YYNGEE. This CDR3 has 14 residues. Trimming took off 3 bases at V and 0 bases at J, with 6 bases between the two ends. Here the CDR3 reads CASSGGPNTGELFF. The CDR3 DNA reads TGTGCCAGCAGCGGGGGGCCGAACACCGGGGAGCTGTTTTTT.

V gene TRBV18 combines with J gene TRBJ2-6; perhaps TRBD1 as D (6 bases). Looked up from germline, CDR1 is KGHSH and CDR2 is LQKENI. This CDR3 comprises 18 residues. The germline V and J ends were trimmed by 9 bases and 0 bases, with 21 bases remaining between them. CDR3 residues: CASPTDRTSASGANVLTF. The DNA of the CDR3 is TGTGCCAGTCCAACTGACAGGACCTCTGCCTCTGGGGCCAACGTCCTGACTTTC. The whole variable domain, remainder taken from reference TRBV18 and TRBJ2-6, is NAGVMQNPRHLVRRRGQEARLRCSPMKGHSHVYWYRQLPEEGLKFMVYLQKENIIDESGMPKERFSAEFPKEGPSILRIQQVVRGDSAAYFCASPTDRTSASGANVLTFGAGSRLTVL.

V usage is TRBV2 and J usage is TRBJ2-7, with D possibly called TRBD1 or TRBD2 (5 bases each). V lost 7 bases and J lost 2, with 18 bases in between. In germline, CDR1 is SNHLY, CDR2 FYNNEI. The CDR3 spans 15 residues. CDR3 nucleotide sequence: TGTGCCAGCACGGATCGGCAGGGAGCCACCTACGAGCAGTACTTC. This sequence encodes CASTDRQGATYEQYF.

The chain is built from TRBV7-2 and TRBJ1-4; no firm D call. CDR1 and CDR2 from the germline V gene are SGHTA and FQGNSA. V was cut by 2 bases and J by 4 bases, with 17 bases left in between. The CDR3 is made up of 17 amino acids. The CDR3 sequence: CASSLKATSTLNEKLFF. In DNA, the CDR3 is TGTGCCAGCAGCTTAAAAGCCACCAGCACTCTTAATGAAAAACTGTTTTTT.

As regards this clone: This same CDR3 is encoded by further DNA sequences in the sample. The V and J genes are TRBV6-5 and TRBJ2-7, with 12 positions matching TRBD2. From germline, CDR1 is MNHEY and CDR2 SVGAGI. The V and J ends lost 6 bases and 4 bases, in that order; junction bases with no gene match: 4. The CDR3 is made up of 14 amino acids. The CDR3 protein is CASSRTSGTYEQYF. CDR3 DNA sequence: TGTGCCAGCAGCAGGACTAGCGGGACTTACGAGCAGTACTTC.

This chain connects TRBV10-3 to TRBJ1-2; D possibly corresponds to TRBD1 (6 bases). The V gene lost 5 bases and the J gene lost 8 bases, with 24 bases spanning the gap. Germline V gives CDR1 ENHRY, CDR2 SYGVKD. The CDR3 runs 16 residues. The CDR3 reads CAISNRDATTQGGYTF. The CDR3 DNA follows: TGTGCCATCAGTAACCGGGACGCCACGACCCAGGGGGGCTACACCTTC.

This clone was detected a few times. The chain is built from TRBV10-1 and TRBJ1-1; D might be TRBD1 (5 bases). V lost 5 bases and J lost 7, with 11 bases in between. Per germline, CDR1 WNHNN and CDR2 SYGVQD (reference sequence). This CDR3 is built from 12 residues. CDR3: CASSRGDDEAFF. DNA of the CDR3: TGCGCCAGCAGTCGGGGGGATGATGAAGCTTTCTTT.

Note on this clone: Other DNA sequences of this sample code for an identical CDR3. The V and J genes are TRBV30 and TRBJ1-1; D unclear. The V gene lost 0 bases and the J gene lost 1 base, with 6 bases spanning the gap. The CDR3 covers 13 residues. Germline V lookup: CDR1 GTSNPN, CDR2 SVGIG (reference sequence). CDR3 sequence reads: CAWSVGSNTEAFF. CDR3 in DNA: TGTGCCTGGAGTGTGGGTTCGAACACTGAAGCTTTCTTT.

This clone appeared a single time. CDR3 coding DNA: TGTGCCAGCAGCTTAGAACAGGGGGCTGTTTCACCCCTCCACTTT. This codes for CASSLEQGAVSPLHF. The chain has TRBV11-2 and TRBJ1-6, with 9 bases aligning to TRBD1. The length of the CDR3 is 15 residues. The germline V gene has CDR1 SGHAT and CDR2 FQNNGV. Trimming took 0 bases from V and 9 from J; bases not matched to a gene: 3.

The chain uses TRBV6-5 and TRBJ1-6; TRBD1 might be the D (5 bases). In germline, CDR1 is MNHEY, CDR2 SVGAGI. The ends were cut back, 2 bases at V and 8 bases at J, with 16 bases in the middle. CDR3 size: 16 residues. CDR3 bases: TGTGCCAGCAGTTACGGGGTGGGGCCAAGGGATTCACCCCTCCACTTT. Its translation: CASSYGVGPRDSPLHF.

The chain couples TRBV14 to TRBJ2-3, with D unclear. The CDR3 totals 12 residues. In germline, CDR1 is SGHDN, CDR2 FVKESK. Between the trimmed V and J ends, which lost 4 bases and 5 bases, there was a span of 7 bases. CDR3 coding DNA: TGTGCCAGCAGCCCCTCAGGAGATACGCAGTATTTT. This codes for CASSPSGDTQYF.

The CDR3 DNA reads TGTGCCAGCAGCTATACTAGCGGGGGGGCCCTCAATGAGCAGTTCTTC. This translates into CASSYTSGGALNEQFF. V and J are TRBV5-4 and TRBJ2-1, with 13 nucleotides matching TRBD2. The V segment lost 3 bases and the J segment 6 bases; nucleotides outside the gene matches: 6. The germline V gene has CDR1 SGHNT and CDR2 YYREEE (reference sequence). This CDR3 has 16 residues.

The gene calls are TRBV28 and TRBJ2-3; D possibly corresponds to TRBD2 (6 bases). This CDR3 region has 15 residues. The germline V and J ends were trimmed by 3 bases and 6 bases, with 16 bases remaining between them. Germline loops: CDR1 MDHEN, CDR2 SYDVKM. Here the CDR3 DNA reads TGTGCCAGCAGTTTCGGGAGTAGAAATTCGGATACGCAGTATTTT. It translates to CASSFGSRNSDTQYF.

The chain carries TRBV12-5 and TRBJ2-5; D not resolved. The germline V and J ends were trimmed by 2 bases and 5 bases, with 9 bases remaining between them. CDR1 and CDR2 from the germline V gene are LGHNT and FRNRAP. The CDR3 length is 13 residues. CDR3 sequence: CASGLRLEETQYF. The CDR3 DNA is TGTGCTAGTGGTTTGCGTCTGGAGGAGACCCAGTACTTC.